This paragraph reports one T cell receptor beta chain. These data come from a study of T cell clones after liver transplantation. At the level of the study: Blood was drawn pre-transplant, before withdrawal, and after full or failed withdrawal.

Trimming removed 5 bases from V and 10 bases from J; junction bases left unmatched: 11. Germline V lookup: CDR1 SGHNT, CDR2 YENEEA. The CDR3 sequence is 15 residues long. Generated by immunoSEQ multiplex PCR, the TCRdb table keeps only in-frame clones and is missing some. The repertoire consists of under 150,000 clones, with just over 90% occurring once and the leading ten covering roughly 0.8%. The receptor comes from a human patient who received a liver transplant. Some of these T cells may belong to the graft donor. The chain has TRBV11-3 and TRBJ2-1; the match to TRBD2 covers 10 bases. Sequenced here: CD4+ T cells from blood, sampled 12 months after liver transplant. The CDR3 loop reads CASSPGIAGGGEQFF. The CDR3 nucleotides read TGTGCCAGCAGCCCCGGGATAGCGGGAGGAGGCGAGCAGTTCTTC. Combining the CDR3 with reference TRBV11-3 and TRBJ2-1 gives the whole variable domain EAGVVQSPRYKIIEKKQPVAFWCNPISGHNTLYWYLQNLGQGPELLIRYENEEAVDDSQLPKDRFSAERLKGVDSTLKIQPAELGDSAVYLCASSPGIAGGGEQFFGPGTRLTVL.